These T cell receptor beta chains were read from a single sample in a study of T-cell memory formation after mild COVID-19. TCRdb ran MiXCR on the 5' RACE reads and lists one entry per CDR3 protein. Counted here are around 370,000 distinct CDR3 sequences, 20% to 25% occurring once; the ten biggest clones make up around an eighth. Sequenced sample: PBMCs or a T cell subset sorted from them (not recorded which). The receptors come from an adult woman who had mild COVID-19 (a few samples of this study predate the infection). Cell type and time point are not known. Both conserved end residues are part of each CDR3. Each record gives: clone size, V gene, J gene, D gene, CDR3 length, CDR3 protein, CDR3 DNA. D genes are given only for firm matches. A row's size may be missing; if present it is once, few, many or a size class.

clone size: few
V gene: TRBV11-2
J gene: TRBJ1-1
D gene: .
CDR3 length: 15
CDR3 protein: CASSFGRRASTEAFF
CDR3 DNA: TGTGCCAGCAGCTTTGGACGTCGAGCAAGCACTGAAGCTTTCTTT

clone size: .
V gene: TRBV5-1
J gene: TRBJ1-2
D gene: TRBD1
CDR3 length: 14
CDR3 protein: CASSSTTGGDGYTF
CDR3 DNA: TGCGCCAGCAGCTCCACTACAGGGGGAGACGGCTACACCTTC

clone size: many
V gene: TRBV15
J gene: TRBJ2-5
D gene: TRBD2
CDR3 length: 15
CDR3 protein: CATSRSSGGSETQYF
CDR3 DNA: TGTGCCACCAGCAGGTCTAGCGGGGGCTCTGAGACCCAGTACTTC

clone size: few
V gene: TRBV11-2
J gene: TRBJ2-2
D gene: TRBD2
CDR3 length: 16
CDR3 protein: CASSLVAGGDTGELFF
CDR3 DNA: TGTGCCAGCAGCTTAGTAGCGGGAGGTGACACCGGGGAGCTGTTTTTT

clone size: few
V gene: TRBV9
J gene: TRBJ2-7
D gene: TRBD2
CDR3 length: 15
CDR3 protein: CASSEAGGPTYEQYF
CDR3 DNA: TGTGCCAGCAGCGAGGCGGGGGGGCCGACCTACGAGCAGTACTTC

clone size: few
V gene: TRBV5-1
J gene: TRBJ2-1
D gene: .
CDR3 length: 16
CDR3 protein: CASSAGILVTYNEQFF
CDR3 DNA: TGCGCCAGCAGTGCAGGAATCCTAGTAACCTACAATGAGCAGTTCTTC

clone size: few
V gene: TRBV6-5
J gene: TRBJ1-1
D gene: .
CDR3 length: 14
CDR3 protein: CASSYSIGDTEAFF
CDR3 DNA: TGTGCCAGCAGTTACTCGATCGGGGACACTGAAGCTTTCTTT

clone size: many
V gene: TRBV7-3
J gene: TRBJ1-6
D gene: .
CDR3 length: 12
CDR3 protein: CASSLMGSPLHF
CDR3 DNA: TGTGCCAGCAGCTTAATGGGGAGTCCCCTCCACTTT

clone size: few
V gene: TRBV20-1
J gene: TRBJ2-3
D gene: TRBD2
CDR3 length: 14
CDR3 protein: CSALTSGRADTQYF
CDR3 DNA: TGCAGTGCCCTGACTAGCGGGAGGGCAGATACGCAGTATTTT

clone size: .
V gene: TRBV6-6
J gene: TRBJ1-5
D gene: .
CDR3 length: 17
CDR3 protein: CASSYFSQDPTGQPQHF
CDR3 DNA: TGTGCCAGCAGTTACTTCTCACAGGACCCAACAGGGCAGCCCCAGCATTTT

clone size: few
V gene: TRBV7-2
J gene: TRBJ1-6
D gene: .
CDR3 length: 16
CDR3 protein: CASSPQAGGYHSPLHF
CDR3 DNA: TGTGCCAGCAGCCCCCAGGCTGGAGGCTATCATTCACCCCTCCACTTT

clone size: few
V gene: TRBV20-1
J gene: TRBJ1-5
D gene: .
CDR3 length: 16
CDR3 protein: CSALGSGTWGNQPQHF
CDR3 DNA: TGCAGTGCCCTAGGGTCGGGAACGTGGGGCAATCAGCCCCAGCATTTT

clone size: .
V gene: TRBV6-5
J gene: TRBJ1-1
D gene: TRBD1
CDR3 length: 16
CDR3 protein: CASSPTPDRGGTEAFF
CDR3 DNA: TGTGCCAGCAGTCCGACCCCGGACAGGGGGGGCACTGAAGCTTTCTTT

clone size: .
V gene: TRBV6-1
J gene: TRBJ2-1
D gene: .
CDR3 length: 17
CDR3 protein: CASSEVPVLSSYNEQFF
CDR3 DNA: TGTGCCAGCAGTGAAGTGCCAGTTTTGAGCTCCTACAATGAGCAGTTCTTC

clone size: .
V gene: TRBV6-5
J gene: TRBJ1-1
D gene: .
CDR3 length: 13
CDR3 protein: CASSGGVRTEAFF
CDR3 DNA: TGTGCCAGCAGTGGGGGCGTTAGGACTGAAGCTTTCTTT

clone size: few
V gene: TRBV25-1
J gene: TRBJ1-3
D gene: .
CDR3 length: 13
CDR3 protein: CASSESPGNTIYF
CDR3 DNA: TGTGCCAGCAGCGAGTCGCCTGGAAACACCATATATTTT

clone size: few
V gene: TRBV7-9
J gene: TRBJ2-7
D gene: .
CDR3 length: 14
CDR3 protein: CASSEPGQDYEQYF
CDR3 DNA: TGTGCCAGCAGCGAACCGGGACAAGATTACGAGCAGTACTTC

clone size: .
V gene: TRBV28
J gene: TRBJ1-1
D gene: TRBD1
CDR3 length: 14
CDR3 protein: CASFEQGKVTEAFF
CDR3 DNA: TGTGCCAGCTTCGAACAGGGGAAAGTAACTGAAGCTTTCTTT

clone size: few
V gene: TRBV18
J gene: TRBJ1-4
D gene: .
CDR3 length: 14
CDR3 protein: CASSPGGGDEKLFF
CDR3 DNA: TGTGCCAGCTCACCAGGGGGCGGGGATGAAAAACTGTTTTTT

clone size: few
V gene: TRBV4-2
J gene: TRBJ2-3
D gene: .
CDR3 length: 18
CDR3 protein: CASSQERKGQPVTDTQYF
CDR3 DNA: TGTGCCAGCAGCCAAGAGCGGAAAGGACAGCCAGTCACAGATACGCAGTATTTT

clone size: .
V gene: TRBV5-5
J gene: TRBJ2-5
D gene: .
CDR3 length: 14
CDR3 protein: CASSLFDSQETQYF
CDR3 DNA: TGTGCCAGCAGCTTGTTTGACAGCCAAGAGACCCAGTACTTC

clone size: few
V gene: TRBV18
J gene: TRBJ2-5
D gene: .
CDR3 length: 15
CDR3 protein: CASSRGRREGETQYF
CDR3 DNA: TGTGCCAGCTCACGCGGACGGCGTGAGGGGGAGACCCAGTACTTC